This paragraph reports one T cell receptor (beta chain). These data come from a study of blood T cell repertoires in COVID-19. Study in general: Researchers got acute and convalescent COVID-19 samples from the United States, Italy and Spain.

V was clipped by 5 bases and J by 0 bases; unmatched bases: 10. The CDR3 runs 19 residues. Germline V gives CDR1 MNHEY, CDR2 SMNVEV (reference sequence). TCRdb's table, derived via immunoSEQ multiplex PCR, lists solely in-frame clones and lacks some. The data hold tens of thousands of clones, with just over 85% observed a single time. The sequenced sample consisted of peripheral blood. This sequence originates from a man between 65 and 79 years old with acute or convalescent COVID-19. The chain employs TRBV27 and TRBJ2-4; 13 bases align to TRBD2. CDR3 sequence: CASSRGLAGARRAKNIQYF. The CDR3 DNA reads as TGTGCCAGCAGTAGAGGACTAGCGGGAGCCCGTCGAGCCAAAAACATTCAGTACTTC.